This passage covers 21 T cell receptor beta chains from one sample sequenced in a study of T cell clones after liver transplantation. Repertoires were generated with immunoSEQ multiplex PCR, while TCRdb's copy carries only in-frame clones and drops some. In the table there are approximately 55,000 clones, about two thirds of which are singletons. The material sequenced was CD4+ T cells from blood, taken before liver transplant. The receptors originated from a human donor who received a liver transplant.

V is TRBV30 and J is TRBJ2-5; D not resolved. The CDR3 has 11 amino acids. Trimming stripped 0 bases from V and 4 bases from J, with 3 bases between. CDR1 is GTSNPN, CDR2 SVGIG, per germline (reference sequence). The CDR3 spells CAWSVLETQYF. Here the CDR3 DNA reads TGTGCCTGGAGTGTACTAGAGACCCAGTACTTC.

V is TRBV10-2 and J is TRBJ1-2; D gene unclear. Germline CDR1 reads WSHSY; CDR2 reads SAAADI. The CDR3 has 13 amino acids. V gave up 3 bases and J gave up 3 bases, with 8 bases separating them. The CDR3 nucleotides are TGCGCCAGCAGTGAAACTCGGGACTATGGCTACACCTTC. Translating gives CASSETRDYGYTF.

This chain connects TRBV12-2 to TRBJ1-6. TRBV12-2 corresponds to a pseudogene. This CDR3 has 14 residues. The CDR3 sequence is CASRLGPGVSPLHF. In DNA, the CDR3 is TGTGCAAGTCGCTTAGGGCCGGGGGTCTCACCCCTCCACTTT.

This clone was recorded many times. This chain joins TRBV7-2 and TRBJ1-6, with D possibly matching TRBD1 (6 bases). The CDR3 consists of 15 residues. Germline CDR1 reads SGHTA; CDR2 reads FQGNSA. Trimming cost V 4 bases and J 7 bases, with 14 bases left between them. The CDR3 loop reads CASSSRDTANSPLHF. The CDR3 bases are TGTGCCAGCAGCTCCCGGGACACCGCCAATTCACCCCTCCACTTT.

This clone was counted once. V is TRBV6-4 and J is TRBJ2-3, with TRBD2 as a possible D gene (6 bases). This CDR3 is built from 14 residues. The germline V gene has CDR1 MRHNA and CDR2 SNTAGT. V was shortened by 2 bases and J by 2 bases, with 8 bases between the two germline ends. The CDR3 DNA reads as TGTGCCAGCAGTGACGGGGGGACCACAGATACGCAGTATTTT. Encoded protein: CASSDGGTTDTQYF.

In this sample, this clone turned up once. The chain employs TRBV6-1 and TRBJ2-7; weak D call: TRBD2 (6 bases). The CDR3 has 14 residues. V was pared by 5 bases and J by 9 bases, with 20 bases between. From germline, CDR1 is MNHNS and CDR2 SASEGT. The CDR3 here is CASSIRDWDGVQYF. The CDR3 DNA sequence: TGTGCCAGCAGTATACGGGACTGGGATGGAGTGCAGTACTTC.

With respect to this clone: With a much larger clone just one base away, this may be a read error. CDR3 region: CASSPGQGHSYEQYF. The CDR3 nucleotides are TGTGCCAGCAGCCCGGGACAGGGGCACTCCTACGAGCAGTACTTC. The chain has TRBV11-3 and TRBJ2-7; 10 bases fit TRBD1. Germline V gene lookup returns CDR1 SGHNT and CDR2 YENEEA. The CDR3 length is 15 residues. J gave up 0 bases and V 5 bases, and 4 bases lay outside the gene matches.

This clone was seen only once. The chain uses TRBV5-1 and TRBJ1-6, with D tentatively TRBD1 (5 bases). Germline lookup yields CDR1 SGHRS and CDR2 YFSETQ. V shed 7 bases and J shed 0 bases, with 17 bases lying between them. The CDR3 is 17 amino acids. CDR3 DNA sequence: TGCGCCAGCCAAACCGGGACTCAGAGCTCCTATAATTCACCCCTCCACTTT. It yields the protein CASQTGTQSSYNSPLHF.

This clone was observed a single time. The chain carries TRBV6-5 and TRBJ2-3; TRBD1 aligns across 12 bases. CDR3 length: 14 residues. Trimming cost V 5 bases and J 4 bases; bases outside gene matches: 1. CDR1 MNHEY and CDR2 SVGAGI come from the germline V gene. The CDR3 spells CASSGTGGADTQYF. The CDR3, as DNA: TGTGCCAGCAGTGGGACAGGGGGCGCAGATACGCAGTATTTT.

The chain employs TRBV5-8 and TRBJ2-3; TRBD2 might be the D (7 bases). The CDR3 sequence is 13 residues long. In germline, CDR1 is SGHTS, CDR2 YDEGEE. Trimming left V 1 base short and J 6 bases short, with 9 bases between. CDR3 bases: TGTGCCAGCAGCTTGCGGGGGGCGGATACGCAGTATTTT. This encodes CASSLRGADTQYF.

The table lists this clone with many counts. V and J are TRBV5-4 and TRBJ2-3, with 8 bases lining up with TRBD2. The germline V gene has CDR1 SGHNT and CDR2 YYREEE (reference sequence). The CDR3 totals 17 residues. Losses at the gene ends were 0 bases for V and 5 bases for J; bases not matched to a gene: 11. The CDR3 region has the DNA TGTGCCAGCAGCTTGGGAGGATCGGGGGGGCCAGGAGATACGCAGTATTTT. It specifies CASSLGGSGGPGDTQYF.

This chain links TRBV5-5 with TRBJ2-7; 10 positions agree with TRBD1. Per germline, CDR1 SGHKS and CDR2 YYEKEE (reference sequence). CDR3 length: 15 residues. V trimming: 4 bases; J trimming: 0 bases; junction bases outside the gene matches: 4. This chain's CDR3 is CASSLRQGASYEQYF. For the CDR3, the DNA is TGTGCCAGCAGCCTACGACAGGGGGCCTCCTACGAGCAGTACTTC. Full variable domain (remainder filled in from reference TRBV5-5 and TRBJ2-7): DAGVTQSPTHLIKTRGQQVTLRCSPISGHKSVSWYQQVLGQGPQFIFQYYEKEERGRGNFPDRFSARQFPNYSSELNVNALLLGDSALYLCASSLRQGASYEQYFGPGTRLTVT.

This chain connects TRBV19 to TRBJ2-3, with TRBD2 as a possible D gene (5 bases). The CDR3 is made up of 14 amino acids. Trimming shortened V by 7 bases and J by 5 bases, and 16 bases separated the two germline ends. CDR1 and CDR2 from the germline V gene are LNHDA and SQIVND (reference sequence). As DNA, the CDR3 is TGTGCCAGTACCCGTGGACTCCTCGGAGATACGCAGTATTTT. Its protein product is CASTRGLLGDTQYF.

The chain carries TRBV29-1 and TRBJ2-3; TRBD1 matches at 7 bases. This CDR3 spans 15 amino acids. Looked up from germline, CDR1 is SQVTM and CDR2 is ANQGSEA. J lost 1 base, V lost 4 bases, and 8 bases had no gene match. The CDR3 here is CSVVGTAVGTDTQYF. The DNA for the CDR3 is TGCAGCGTTGTTGGGACAGCCGTAGGCACAGATACGCAGTATTTT.

The chain has TRBV19 and TRBJ1-5; D gene unclear. This CDR3 region has 15 residues. Germline loops: CDR1 LNHDA, CDR2 SQIVND (reference sequence). V was pared by 3 bases and J by 0 bases, with 9 bases between. The CDR3 coding sequence is TGTGCCAGTAGTATTCAGGTCAATAGCAATCAGCCCCAGCATTTT. Protein sequence: CASSIQVNSNQPQHF.

This clone has more than one count but fewer than ten. The rearrangement joins TRBV2 to TRBJ2-3, with D perhaps TRBD1 (6 bases). V lost 7 bases and J lost 3, with 8 bases in between. This CDR3 is built from 12 residues. From germline, CDR1 is SNHLY and CDR2 FYNNEI. In DNA, the CDR3 is TGTGCCAGCAAAAGGGGGACAGATACGCAGTATTTT. This codes for CASKRGTDTQYF.

This clone has only a few counts. This chain uses TRBV4-2 with TRBJ1-2; D is perhaps TRBD1 (6 bases). Germline V gene lookup returns CDR1 LGHNA and CDR2 YNFKEQ. V lost 0 bases to trimming and J lost 5 bases, with 10 bases between them. CDR3 length equals 14 residues. CDR3 protein: CASSQETRGYGYTF. CDR3 nucleotides: TGTGCCAGCAGCCAAGAAACCAGGGGTTATGGCTACACCTTC.

The V call is TRBV7-9, the J call TRBJ1-1; D may be TRBD1 (6 bases). Germline V lookup: CDR1 SEHNR, CDR2 FQNEAQ (reference sequence). The CDR3 totals 15 residues. Trimming removed 2 bases at V and 1 base at J, with 11 bases between. CDR3 bases: TGTGCCAGCAGCTTAACAGGGATCGCGAACACTGAAGCTTTCTTT. Its protein is CASSLTGIANTEAFF.

The V and J genes are TRBV11-3 and TRBJ2-7; D might be TRBD1 (5 bases). The V end lost 5 bases, the J end lost 6 bases, and 17 bases lay between the germline ends. CDR3 length: 14 residues. Per the germline V gene, CDR1 is SGHNT and CDR2 is YENEEA. The CDR3 spells CASSLSGRQSEQYF. The CDR3 nucleotides are TGTGCCAGCAGCCTTTCCGGAAGACAGAGCGAGCAGTACTTC.

This clone was observed a single time. The CDR3 region is CAKDRVGPDTGELFF. The CDR3 DNA follows: TGCGCTAAGGACAGGGTGGGTCCGGACACCGGGGAGCTGTTTTTT. This chain connects TRBV23-1 to TRBJ2-2; TRBD1 matches 8 bases. TRBV23-1 counts as an open reading frame of uncertain function. The CDR3 has 15 amino acids.

This chain joins TRBV5-4 and TRBJ2-5; D perhaps matches TRBD1 (6 bases). Germline V gene sequence: CDR1 SGHNT, CDR2 YYREEE (reference sequence). V lost 4 bases and J lost 4, with 20 bases in between. The CDR3 loop spans 16 amino acids. In nucleotides, the CDR3 is TGTGCCAGCAGCAGGGGCCTAGACTCAGGGGCAGAGACCCAGTACTTC. Residues: CASSRGLDSGAETQYF.